This is a list of T cell receptor beta chains from one sample in a study of memory CD4+ T cells and cytomegalovirus serostatus. Profiling relied on immunoSEQ multiplex PCR, and the TCRdb table lists in-frame clones only, not all of them. The sample comprises tens of thousands of clones, roughly 76% of which are singletons, and around 4.3% rests with the top ten. The sample comprised memory CD4+ T cells from blood. The receptors were gathered from an adult in good health and CMV-seropositive. Both conserved end residues are part of each CDR3. The order of the fields is V gene, J gene, clone size, D gene, CDR3 protein, CDR3 DNA. D genes are given only for firm matches. The listing skips clone size in some rows; elsewhere it reads once, few, many or a size class.

v_call: TRBV7-9; j_call: TRBJ2-3; clone_size: -; d_call: -; cdr3_aa: CASSLVDAGTQYF; cdr3_nt: TGTGCCAGCAGCTTGGTCGACGCCGGTACGCAGTATTTT
v_call: TRBV30; j_call: TRBJ1-4; clone_size: few; d_call: -; cdr3_aa: CAWSVRGNEKLFF; cdr3_nt: TGTGCCTGGAGTGTAAGGGGAAATGAAAAACTGTTTTTT
v_call: TRBV28; j_call: TRBJ2-7; clone_size: -; d_call: TRBD2; cdr3_aa: CASSPSGTPYEQYF; cdr3_nt: TGTGCCAGCAGTCCAAGCGGGACCCCCTACGAGCAGTACTTC
v_call: TRBV7-9; j_call: TRBJ2-5; clone_size: -; d_call: -; cdr3_aa: CASSLTRGETQYF; cdr3_nt: TGTGCCAGCAGCCTGACACGGGGAGAGACCCAGTACTTC
v_call: TRBV19; j_call: TRBJ2-1; clone_size: -; d_call: -; cdr3_aa: CASTSPGRYNEQFF; cdr3_nt: TGTGCCAGTACTTCCCCGGGGAGGTACAATGAGCAGTTCTTC
v_call: TRBV19; j_call: TRBJ2-2; clone_size: many; d_call: TRBD1; cdr3_aa: CASRENRGITGELFF; cdr3_nt: TGTGCCAGTAGGGAGAACAGGGGCATCACCGGGGAGCTGTTTTTT
v_call: TRBV6-5; j_call: TRBJ1-2; clone_size: -; d_call: -; cdr3_aa: CASQKAETSGYTF; cdr3_nt: TGTGCCAGCCAAAAAGCAGAGACTTCTGGCTACACCTTC
v_call: TRBV10-3; j_call: TRBJ1-5; clone_size: -; d_call: -; cdr3_aa: CAISESWASNQPQHF; cdr3_nt: TGTGCCATCAGTGAGTCATGGGCGAGCAATCAGCCCCAGCATTTT
v_call: TRBV7-2; j_call: TRBJ1-5; clone_size: -; d_call: -; cdr3_aa: CASSLGGWNQPQHF; cdr3_nt: TGTGCCAGCAGCTTGGGGGGGTGGAATCAGCCCCAGCATTTT
v_call: TRBV5-8; j_call: TRBJ2-7; clone_size: few; d_call: -; cdr3_aa: CASSLRVGQGRNEQYF; cdr3_nt: TGTGCCAGCAGCTTGCGCGTTGGGCAGGGAAGGAACGAGCAGTACTTC
v_call: TRBV2; j_call: TRBJ2-4; clone_size: -; d_call: -; cdr3_aa: CASSGGGAKNIQYF; cdr3_nt: TGTGCCAGCAGTGGGGGGGGCGCCAAAAACATTCAGTACTTC
v_call: TRBV7-3; j_call: TRBJ2-3; clone_size: -; d_call: -; cdr3_aa: CASSLGGQTTDTQYF; cdr3_nt: TGTGCCAGCAGCTTGGGGGGGCAGACTACAGATACGCAGTATTTT
v_call: TRBV2; j_call: TRBJ2-4; clone_size: few; d_call: TRBD1; cdr3_aa: CASSADRAKNIQYF; cdr3_nt: TGTGCCAGCAGTGCGGACAGGGCCAAAAACATTCAGTACTTC
v_call: TRBV7-9; j_call: TRBJ2-3; clone_size: -; d_call: -; cdr3_aa: CASSLVNLISTDTQYF; cdr3_nt: TGTGCCAGCAGCTTAGTAAATCTGATTAGCACAGATACGCAGTATTTT
v_call: TRBV7-2; j_call: TRBJ2-3; clone_size: -; d_call: TRBD2; cdr3_aa: CASSSIIAGGADTQYF; cdr3_nt: TGTGCCAGCAGCTCCATTATAGCGGGAGGCGCAGATACGCAGTATTTT
v_call: TRBV28; j_call: TRBJ2-6; clone_size: -; d_call: -; cdr3_aa: CASSLSYSGANVLTF; cdr3_nt: TGTGCCAGCAGTTTATCCTACTCTGGGGCCAACGTCCTGACTTTC
v_call: TRBV6-5; j_call: TRBJ1-2; clone_size: -; d_call: -; cdr3_aa: CASSYSKRNYGYTF; cdr3_nt: TGTGCCAGCAGTTACTCGAAGCGTAACTATGGCTACACCTTC
v_call: TRBV19; j_call: TRBJ2-2; clone_size: few; d_call: -; cdr3_aa: CASSPLNGAGELFF; cdr3_nt: TGTGCCAGTAGTCCCCTTAATGGGGCCGGGGAGCTGTTTTTT
v_call: TRBV5-1; j_call: TRBJ1-1; clone_size: few; d_call: -; cdr3_aa: CASSLLGADTEAFF; cdr3_nt: TGCGCCAGCAGCTTGCTCGGGGCGGACACTGAAGCTTTCTTT
v_call: TRBV28; j_call: TRBJ2-5; clone_size: -; d_call: -; cdr3_aa: CASRPEWSSETQYF; cdr3_nt: TGTGCCAGCAGGCCAGAGTGGAGTTCGGAGACCCAGTACTTC
v_call: TRBV5-6; j_call: TRBJ2-5; clone_size: -; d_call: TRBD1; cdr3_aa: CASSLMGQGPSGETQYF; cdr3_nt: TGTGCCAGCAGCTTGATGGGACAGGGGCCCTCTGGGGAGACCCAGTACTTC
v_call: TRBV29-1; j_call: TRBJ2-1; clone_size: -; d_call: -; cdr3_aa: CSVEGGPNEQFF; cdr3_nt: TGCAGCGTTGAAGGAGGGCCAAATGAGCAGTTCTTC
v_call: TRBV11-2; j_call: TRBJ1-4; clone_size: -; d_call: -; cdr3_aa: CASSLAALFNEKLFF; cdr3_nt: TGTGCCAGCAGCTTAGCGGCACTATTTAATGAAAAACTGTTTTTT
v_call: TRBV9; j_call: TRBJ2-2; clone_size: -; d_call: -; cdr3_aa: CASSVDPTGELFF; cdr3_nt: TGTGCCAGCAGCGTGGACCCCACCGGGGAGCTGTTTTTT
v_call: TRBV9; j_call: TRBJ2-2; clone_size: -; d_call: -; cdr3_aa: CASSRGRTGELFF; cdr3_nt: TGTGCCAGCTCCCGGGGGCGGACCGGGGAGCTGTTTTTT
v_call: TRBV6-6; j_call: TRBJ2-1; clone_size: -; d_call: TRBD2; cdr3_aa: CASSWTSGGENEQFF; cdr3_nt: TGTGCCAGCAGTTGGACTAGCGGGGGGGAAAATGAGCAGTTCTTC
v_call: TRBV7-9; j_call: TRBJ2-3; clone_size: -; d_call: -; cdr3_aa: CASSSGVIGDTQYF; cdr3_nt: TGTGCCAGCAGCTCTGGGGTTATCGGGGATACGCAGTATTTT
v_call: TRBV11-2; j_call: TRBJ2-7; clone_size: -; d_call: -; cdr3_aa: CASSSSRRLYEQYF; cdr3_nt: TGTGCCAGCAGCTCTAGCCGTAGACTCTACGAGCAGTACTTC
v_call: TRBV4-1; j_call: TRBJ1-5; clone_size: -; d_call: -; cdr3_aa: CASSQDLFPARPQHF; cdr3_nt: TGCGCCAGCAGCCAAGATCTGTTCCCAGCCCGGCCCCAGCATTTT
v_call: TRBV5-1; j_call: TRBJ1-4; clone_size: -; d_call: TRBD1; cdr3_aa: CASSSQGANEKLFF; cdr3_nt: TGCGCCAGCAGTTCCCAGGGGGCTAATGAAAAACTGTTTTTT
v_call: TRBV19; j_call: TRBJ2-6; clone_size: -; d_call: -; cdr3_aa: CASSIRGSGANVLTF; cdr3_nt: TGTGCCAGTAGTATAAGGGGATCCGGGGCCAACGTCCTGACTTTC
v_call: TRBV7-9; j_call: TRBJ2-7; clone_size: -; d_call: -; cdr3_aa: CASSLGGSVDEQYF; cdr3_nt: TGTGCCAGCAGCTTGGGGGGAAGTGTTGACGAGCAGTACTTC
v_call: TRBV6-5; j_call: TRBJ2-3; clone_size: -; d_call: TRBD2; cdr3_aa: CASSYQGLAGHTQYF; cdr3_nt: TGTGCCAGCAGTTACCAGGGACTAGCGGGGCATACGCAGTATTTT
v_call: TRBV6-1; j_call: TRBJ1-1; clone_size: -; d_call: -; cdr3_aa: CASSYERGSTEAFF; cdr3_nt: TGTGCCAGCAGCTACGAAAGGGGTTCCACTGAAGCTTTCTTT
v_call: TRBV5-4; j_call: TRBJ2-3; clone_size: medium-sized; d_call: TRBD2; cdr3_aa: CASSLGGSGRGDTQYF; cdr3_nt: TGTGCCAGCAGCTTGGGGGGTAGCGGGCGAGGAGATACGCAGTATTTT
v_call: TRBV18; j_call: TRBJ2-1; clone_size: -; d_call: TRBD2; cdr3_aa: CASSPTGLAGVLRNEQFF; cdr3_nt: TGTGCCAGCTCACCGACGGGACTAGCGGGAGTATTACGAAATGAGCAGTTCTTC
v_call: TRBV30; j_call: TRBJ2-1; clone_size: -; d_call: -; cdr3_aa: CAWTSGMSGYNEQFF; cdr3_nt: TGTGCCTGGACCTCCGGGATGTCAGGCTACAATGAGCAGTTCTTC
v_call: TRBV5-4; j_call: TRBJ2-2; clone_size: few; d_call: TRBD2; cdr3_aa: CASRGTSAGLGELFF; cdr3_nt: TGTGCCAGCCGAGGGACTAGCGCCGGGCTAGGGGAGCTGTTTTTT
v_call: TRBV6-6; j_call: TRBJ2-1; clone_size: -; d_call: TRBD2; cdr3_aa: CASSFQMGGSNEQFF; cdr3_nt: TGTGCCAGCAGTTTCCAAATGGGGGGGAGCAATGAGCAGTTCTTC
v_call: TRBV5-6; j_call: TRBJ2-2; clone_size: once; d_call: TRBD2; cdr3_aa: CASSLGGRSTGELFF; cdr3_nt: TGTGCCAGCAGCCTGGGAGGGCGCAGCACCGGGGAGCTGTTTTTT
v_call: TRBV7-2; j_call: TRBJ2-5; clone_size: few; d_call: -; cdr3_aa: CASSSGWGRTEETQYF; cdr3_nt: TGTGCCAGCAGCTCGGGGTGGGGGCGTACAGAGGAGACCCAGTACTTC
v_call: TRBV5-4; j_call: TRBJ2-3; clone_size: few; d_call: -; cdr3_aa: CASSLDERDTQYF; cdr3_nt: TGTGCCAGCAGCTTGGACGAGAGAGATACGCAGTATTTT